A selection of T cell receptor beta chains follows, all from one sample in a study of blood T cell repertoires in COVID-19. Clones were sequenced by immunoSEQ multiplex PCR, and TCRdb holds only the in-frame ones, with some missing. The table lists roughly 310,000 clones, 88% of them singletons. Input material: peripheral blood. The receptors shown here come from a woman aged 45-65 years with active or convalescent COVID-19. The CDR3 runs from the conserved cysteine through the conserved F or W. The D gene is left open where the match is weak. Only part of the rows carry a size: once, few, many, or a class if the clone is expanded.

D	J	size	V	CDR3	DNA
TRBD2	TRBJ2-4	.	TRBV19	CASSRRGGNIQYF	TGTGCCAGTAGTAGGCGGGGAGGGAACATTCAGTACTTC
TRBD1	TRBJ1-2	.	TRBV30	CAWGTGGPYGYTF	TGTGCCTGGGGCACAGGGGGCCCATATGGCTACACCTTC
TRBD2	TRBJ2-7	.	TRBV6-2/TRBV6-3	CASSGGTSGSLYEQYF	TGTGCCAGCAGTGGAGGGACTAGCGGGAGTCTGTACGAGCAGTACTTC
.	TRBJ1-2	.	TRBV3-1/TRBV3-2	CASSLELSGYTF	TGTGCCAGCAGCCTCGAGTTGAGCGGCTACACCTTC
.	TRBJ1-2	.	TRBV4-2	CASSQEYQGYTF	TGTGCCAGCAGCCAAGAGTATCAGGGCTACACCTTC
.	TRBJ2-1	.	TRBV6-2/TRBV6-3	CASSPPTTGDEQFF	TGTGCCAGCAGTCCCCCAACTACTGGCGATGAGCAGTTCTTC
TRBD2	TRBJ2-3	.	TRBV3-1/TRBV3-2	CASSQFSGGGTDTQYF	TGTGCCAGCAGCCAGTTTAGCGGGGGAGGCACAGATACGCAGTATTTT
.	TRBJ2-3	.	TRBV7-2	CASSLVMTATPQYF	TGTGCCAGCAGCTTAGTTATGACAGCCACACCGCAGTATTTT
TRBD2	TRBJ2-2	once	TRBV10-3	CAISESGLAGTGELFF	TGTGCCATCAGTGAGTCGGGGCTAGCGGGGACCGGGGAGCTGTTTTTT
TRBD2	TRBJ2-5	.	TRBV20-1	CSASSGSYQETQYF	TGCAGTGCTAGTAGCGGGAGCTACCAAGAGACCCAGTACTTC
TRBD2	TRBJ2-5	.	TRBV15	CATSRPGLADQETQYF	TGTGCCACCAGCAGACCGGGACTAGCGGACCAAGAGACCCAGTACTTC
.	TRBJ1-4	.	TRBV30	CAWSSGGTTTNEKLFF	TGTGCCTGGAGTTCGGGAGGAACCACAACTAATGAAAAACTGTTTTTT
.	TRBJ1-1	.	TRBV19	CASSTGYNTEAFF	TGTGCCAGTAGTACAGGGTATAACACTGAAGCTTTCTTT
TRBD2	TRBJ2-2	.	TRBV5-4	CASSFGLAGVGTGELFF	TGTGCCAGCAGCTTTGGGCTAGCGGGAGTTGGGACCGGGGAGCTGTTTTTT
.	TRBJ2-2	.	TRBV30	CAWGTTNTGELFF	TGTGCCTGGGGGACAACGAACACCGGGGAGCTGTTTTTT
.	TRBJ2-7	.	TRBV7-9	CASSSFDEQYF	TGTGCCAGCAGCTCCTTTGACGAGCAGTACTTC
.	TRBJ1-5	few	TRBV6-5	CASSYSAGANNQPQHF	TGTGCCAGCAGTTACTCGGCAGGCGCGAACAATCAGCCCCAGCATTTT
.	TRBJ2-3	.	TRBV24-1	CATQSAETSTDTQYF	TGTGCCACCCAGTCCGCGGAAACTAGCACAGATACGCAGTATTTT
.	TRBJ1-1	.	TRBV30	CAWSGRVNTEAFF	TGTGCCTGGAGTGGCAGGGTGAACACTGAAGCTTTCTTT
TRBD1	TRBJ2-7	few	TRBV6-5	CASRDGTEVSYEQYF	TGTGCCAGCAGGGATGGGACAGAGGTCTCCTACGAGCAGTACTTC
TRBD2	TRBJ2-5	.	TRBV30	CAWGSLAEQETQYF	TGTGCCTGGGGTAGCCTAGCGGAACAAGAGACCCAGTACTTC
.	TRBJ1-5	.	TRBV15	CATSRGRNSNQPQHF	TGTGCCACCAGCAGAGGCAGGAATAGCAATCAGCCCCAGCATTTT
TRBD1	TRBJ2-7	.	TRBV5-1	CASRDSSYEQYF	TGCGCCAGCCGGGACAGTTCCTACGAGCAGTACTTC
TRBD1	TRBJ1-2	.	TRBV9	CASSVGAGQGAPGYGYTF	TGTGCCAGCAGCGTAGGGGCCGGTCAGGGGGCCCCCGGCTATGGCTACACCTTC
.	TRBJ1-1	.	TRBV9	CASSASARGSTEAFF	TGTGCCAGCAGCGCGTCGGCCCGAGGGAGCACTGAAGCTTTCTTT
.	TRBJ2-7	.	TRBV7-2	CASSLVGGYSYEQYF	TGTGCCAGCAGCTTAGTGGGCGGGTACTCCTACGAGCAGTACTTC
.	TRBJ2-2	.	TRBV9	CASSVDSGNTGELFF	TGTGCCAGCAGCGTAGATAGCGGGAACACCGGGGAGCTGTTTTTT
TRBD1	TRBJ1-2	few	TRBV29-1	CSVEWGQGTSNYGYTF	TGCAGCGTTGAATGGGGACAGGGGACTTCCAACTATGGCTACACCTTC
.	TRBJ1-2	.	TRBV7-2	CASSYRQVYGYTF	TGTGCCAGCAGCTACCGACAAGTCTATGGCTACACCTTC
.	TRBJ2-7	.	TRBV19	CASSGVAPTYEQYF	TGTGCCAGTAGTGGGGTAGCGCCGACCTACGAGCAGTACTTC
TRBD1	TRBJ2-1	.	TRBV19	CASSRTRDRGIWEQFF	TGTGCCAGTAGTCGAACCCGGGACAGGGGGATTTGGGAGCAGTTCTTC
.	TRBJ1-4	.	TRBV27	CASSLFFGVGEKLFF	TGTGCCAGCAGTTTATTTTTCGGGGTGGGTGAAAAACTGTTTTTT
TRBD1	TRBJ1-1	few	TRBV5-6	CASSANRGYFAEAFF	TGTGCCAGCAGCGCAAACAGGGGTTATTTTGCTGAAGCTTTCTTT
TRBD1	TRBJ1-2	.	TRBV27	CASSWTGGVGPNYGYTF	TGTGCCAGCAGTTGGACAGGGGGCGTCGGACCAAACTATGGCTACACCTTC
TRBD2	TRBJ2-7	.	TRBV6-4	CASSLLAGLCSYEQYF	TGTGCCAGCAGTCTTCTAGCGGGACTATGCTCCTACGAGCAGTACTTC
.	TRBJ1-5	.	TRBV27	CASSPRTVLSNQPQHF	TGTGCCAGCAGTCCAAGGACAGTCCTTAGCAATCAGCCCCAGCATTTT
.	TRBJ1-1	.	TRBV7-3	CASSFSRNTEAFF	TGTGCCAGCAGCTTTAGCAGAAACACTGAAGCTTTCTTT